The 5 T cell receptor beta chains reported below all come from one sample, sequenced in a study of blood T cell repertoires in COVID-19. Profiling relied on immunoSEQ multiplex PCR, and the TCRdb table lists in-frame clones only, not all of them. The data show 150,000 or so clones, with 70% to 80% seen just once and roughly 5.2% held by the top ten. Sequencing was carried out using peripheral blood. These receptors were taken from an older woman with COVID-19, enrolled during active disease.

J is TRBJ1-6 and V is TRBV28; a weak D match, TRBD1 (5 bases). The V and J ends lost 6 bases and 6 bases respectively, with 18 bases between them. There are 16 residues in the CDR3. Germline lookup yields CDR1 MDHEN and CDR2 SYDVKM. In nucleotides, the CDR3 is TGTGCCAGCAGGGCCGCAGGGATACCGGTTAATTCACCCCTCCACTTT. As protein: CASRAAGIPVNSPLHF.

The V call is TRBV6-4, the J call TRBJ1-6; D remains unclear. Germline CDR1 reads MRHNA; CDR2 reads SNTAGT. The germline V and J ends were trimmed by 6 bases and 7 bases, with 10 bases remaining between them. This CDR3 comprises 13 residues. CDR3 in DNA: TGTGCCAGCAGAGCGGAGAAGAATTCACCCCTCCACTTT. This sequence encodes CASRAEKNSPLHF.

The J gene is TRBJ2-1, the V gene TRBV2, with D possibly being TRBD2 (6 bases). Germline assignment: CDR1 SNHLY and CDR2 FYNNEI. The V gene lost 3 bases and the J gene lost 2 bases, with 8 bases spanning the gap. This CDR3 has 14 amino acids. Written as DNA, the CDR3 is TGTGCCAGCAGTGAGGGGGGTGCCTACAATGAGCAGTTCTTC. It translates to CASSEGGAYNEQFF. Variable domain in full (rest from reference TRBV2 and TRBJ2-1): EPEVTQTPSHQVTQMGQEVILRCVPISNHLYFYWYRQILGQKVEFLVSFYNNEISEKSEIFDDQFSVERPDGSNFTLKIRSTKLEDSAMYFCASSEGGAYNEQFFGPGTRLTVL.

This clone was counted between two and nine times. This chain connects TRBV28 to TRBJ2-7; possibly TRBD2 for D (5 bases). Germline V gene sequence: CDR1 MDHEN, CDR2 SYDVKM. CDR3 size: 16 residues. The ends were cut back, 6 bases at V and 7 bases at J, with 25 bases in the middle. The CDR3 nucleotides read TGTGCCAGCAGCCCTCCGAGAGGCCTCGTTGGCGGGGAGCAGTACTTC. This encodes CASSPPRGLVGGEQYF.

The V call is TRBV4-2, the J call TRBJ1-6; possible D gene TRBD1, 6 bases. V was shortened by 3 bases and J by 0 bases, with 12 bases between the two germline ends. CDR1 and CDR2 (germline): LGHNA, YNFKEQ. The CDR3 loop spans 17 amino acids. CDR3 loop: CASSQVDRSSYNSPLHF. CDR3 coding DNA: TGTGCCAGCAGCCAGGTAGACAGGAGCTCCTATAATTCACCCCTCCACTTT.